The 27 T cell receptor beta chains in this list originate from one sample, sequenced in a study of blood T cell repertoires in COVID-19. Clones were sequenced by immunoSEQ multiplex PCR, and TCRdb holds only the in-frame ones, with some missing. The table records about 140,000 clones, roughly 84% of them present only once. Material: peripheral blood. All receptors derive from an older woman with acute or convalescent COVID-19.

This CDR3 is CASTIFGTGGNEQYF. CDR3 nucleotides: TGTGCCAGCACCATATTCGGGACAGGGGGAAACGAGCAGTACTTC. The rearrangement uses TRBV7-9 and TRBJ2-7; 11 bases agree with TRBD1. This CDR3 has 15 residues. Germline V gene data show CDR1 as SEHNR and CDR2 as FQNEAQ (reference sequence). V shed 7 bases and J 5 bases; nucleotides not matched to a gene: 10. The full variable domain, rest sourced from reference TRBV7-9 and TRBJ2-7, is DTGVSQNPRHKITKRGQNVTFRCDPISEHNRLYWYRQTLGQGPEFLTYFQNEAQLEKSRLLSDRFSAERPKGSFSTLEIQRTEQGDSAMYLCASTIFGTGGNEQYFGPGTRLTVT.

This chain connects TRBV6-5 to TRBJ1-6; 7 bases match TRBD1. Germline V lookup: CDR1 MNHEY, CDR2 SVGAGI. Trimming at V came to 6 bases and at J to 6 bases, leaving 8 bases not matched to a gene. This CDR3 is 15 amino acids long. CDR3 coding DNA: TGTGCCAGCAGAGCAGCCACAGGGGCTAATTCACCCCTCCACTTT. Residues: CASRAATGANSPLHF.

J is TRBJ2-7 and V is TRBV24-1; a weak D match, TRBD2 (6 bases). Between the trimmed V and J ends, which lost 1 base and 7 bases, there was a span of 10 bases. The CDR3 length is 13 residues. Per the germline V gene, CDR1 is KGHDR and CDR2 is SFDVKD. The CDR3 loop reads CATSDFGGSEQYF. The CDR3 coding sequence is TGTGCCACCAGTGATTTTGGAGGGAGTGAGCAGTACTTC.

The rearrangement uses TRBV5-6 and TRBJ2-1; TRBD1 agrees at 10 bases. CDR3 length equals 14 residues. Germline assignment: CDR1 SGHDT and CDR2 YYEEEE. The V segment lost 4 bases and the J segment 9 bases; nucleotides outside the gene matches: 7. CDR3 region: CASSRGTGVGEQFF. CDR3 nucleotides: TGTGCCAGCAGCCGGGGGACAGGGGTAGGTGAGCAGTTCTTC. The variable domain in full, completed from reference TRBV5-6 and TRBJ2-1, reads DAGVTQSPTHLIKTRGQQVTLRCSPKSGHDTVSWYQQALGQGPQFIFQYYEEEERQRGNFPDRFSGHQFPNYSSELNVNALLLGDSALYLCASSRGTGVGEQFFGPGTRLTVL.

The chain links TRBV27 to TRBJ2-7; 8 bases line up with TRBD2. Per germline, CDR1 MNHEY and CDR2 SMNVEV (reference sequence). The V segment lost 5 bases and the J segment 3 bases; nucleotides outside the gene matches: 6. This CDR3 is 14 amino acids long. The CDR3 sequence: CASSTRGGGYEQYF. In DNA form, the CDR3 reads TGTGCCAGCAGTACCCGGGGGGGCGGCTACGAGCAGTACTTC.

This clone occurred a few times. This chain uses TRBV3-1 (or the pseudogene TRBV3-2) with TRBJ2-4; unclear D gene. V dropped 1 base and J dropped 8 bases, with 15 bases sitting between them. The CDR3 totals 15 residues. Germline lookup yields CDR1 LGHDT and CDR2 YNNKEL (reference sequence). CDR3 sequence: CASSQAGQLVDIQYF. The CDR3 coding sequence is TGTGCCAGCAGCCAAGCTGGCCAGTTGGTCGACATTCAGTACTTC.

V usage is TRBV5-1 and J usage is TRBJ2-7, with D unclear. Germline V gene data show CDR1 as SGHRS and CDR2 as YFSETQ. The CDR3 is 12 amino acids. V was cut by 4 bases and J by 3 bases, with 8 bases left in between. CDR3 DNA: TGCGCCAGCAGCCCTCCCAGCTACGAGCAGTACTTC. Amino acid sequence: CASSPPSYEQYF.

The CDR3 loop reads CASSKTSGARPYNEQFF. For the CDR3, the DNA is TGTGCCAGCAGCAAGACTAGCGGGGCTCGTCCCTACAATGAGCAGTTCTTC. The chain employs TRBV9 and TRBJ2-1; 11 nucleotides align to TRBD2. Germline values: CDR1 SGDLS, CDR2 YYNGEE. With 4 bases clipped from V and 2 bases from J, the junction kept 8 bases outside the gene matches. This CDR3 contains 17 residues.

V usage is TRBV18 and J usage is TRBJ1-1; TRBD1 agrees at 7 bases. This CDR3 region has 14 residues. J gave up 4 bases and V 6 bases, and 8 bases lay outside the gene matches. Germline assignment: CDR1 KGHSH and CDR2 LQKENI. The CDR3 loop is CASSRQGGSTEAFF. CDR3 nucleotide sequence: TGTGCCAGCTCGCGACAGGGAGGTAGCACTGAAGCTTTCTTT.

The chain carries TRBV4-1 and TRBJ2-7; D perhaps matches TRBD1 (6 bases). Deletions cut 0 bases from V and 2 bases from J, with 14 bases between. Germline CDR1 reads MGHRA; CDR2 reads YSYEKL. This CDR3 is 16 amino acids long. CDR3 region: CASSQEVRDIAYEQYF. In DNA form, the CDR3 reads TGCGCCAGCAGCCAAGAGGTCCGGGACATAGCCTACGAGCAGTACTTC.

The chain carries TRBV5-1 and TRBJ2-5; a weak D match, TRBD1 (6 bases). Germline V gives CDR1 SGHRS, CDR2 YFSETQ. The germline V and J ends were trimmed by 4 bases and 7 bases, with 14 bases remaining between them. This CDR3 has 13 residues. Here the CDR3 reads CASSQGTRGTQYF. DNA for the CDR3: TGCGCCAGCAGCCAAGGGACACGGGGGACCCAGTACTTC.

The J gene is TRBJ1-4, the V gene TRBV19; 10 nucleotides line up with TRBD1. V shed 4 bases, J shed 8 bases, and the junction held 10 bases outside the gene matches. Germline assignment: CDR1 LNHDA and CDR2 SQIVND (reference sequence). The CDR3 is 16 amino acids. The CDR3 reads CASSNYGTGESEKLFF. In DNA, the CDR3 is TGTGCCAGTAGTAACTACGGGACAGGGGAAAGCGAAAAACTGTTTTTT.

The chain carries TRBV3-1 (or the pseudogene TRBV3-2) and TRBJ1-2; D possibly corresponds to TRBD1 (6 bases). Germline CDR1 is LGHDT and CDR2 is YNNKEL (reference sequence). This CDR3 region has 13 residues. Trimming stripped 1 base from V and 7 bases from J, with 10 bases between. Here the CDR3 reads CASSQGQGSGYTF. For the CDR3, the DNA is TGTGCCAGCAGCCAAGGGCAGGGGTCTGGCTACACCTTC.

The chain links TRBV5-1 to TRBJ1-2, with D perhaps matching TRBD1 (5 bases). CDR3 length: 14 amino acids. Trimming left V 4 bases short and J 3 bases short, with 13 bases between. Looked up from germline, CDR1 is SGHRS and CDR2 is YFSETQ. CDR3 sequence: CASSLGDFDYGYTF. The CDR3 DNA reads TGCGCCAGCAGCCTAGGGGATTTTGACTATGGCTACACCTTC. Full variable domain (missing parts from reference TRBV5-1 and TRBJ1-2): KAGVTQTPRYLIKTRGQQVTLSCSPISGHRSVSWYQQTPGQGLQFLFEYFSETQRNKGNFPGRFSGRQFSNSRSEMNVSTLELGDSALYLCASSLGDFDYGYTFGSGTRLTVV.

The chain links TRBV14 to TRBJ2-3; no firm D call. The germline V gene has CDR1 SGHDN and CDR2 FVKESK. Trimming removed 0 bases from V and 4 bases from J, with 2 bases in between. The length of the CDR3 is 12 residues. The CDR3 coding sequence is TGTGCCAGCAGCCAAGACTCAGATACGCAGTATTTT. The encoded protein is CASSQDSDTQYF. Based on the CDR3 plus reference TRBV14 and TRBJ2-3, the full variable domain is EAGVTQFPSHSVIEKGQTVTLRCDPISGHDNLYWYRRVMGKEIKFLLHFVKESKQDESGMPNNRFLAERTGGTYSTLKVQPAELEDSGVYFCASSQDSDTQYFGPGTRLTVL.

The rearrangement joins TRBV12-3 or TRBV12-4 to TRBJ1-6; 10 bases map to TRBD1. The CDR3 has 13 amino acids. Germline trimming cut 4 bases from V and 13 bases from J; bases unmatched to any gene: 4. The chain's CDR3 is CASSYRTGGPLHF. CDR3 bases: TGTGCCAGCAGTTACCGGACAGGGGGGCCCCTCCACTTT.

This clone was counted a single time. The genes are TRBV6-5 and TRBJ1-6; D not resolved. The CDR3 length is 13 residues. V dropped 4 bases and J dropped 7 bases, with 8 bases sitting between them. In germline, CDR1 is MNHEY, CDR2 SVGAGI. The DNA of the CDR3 is TGTGCCAGCAGTTGGGGAGGGAATTCACCCCTCCACTTT. Amino acid sequence: CASSWGGNSPLHF.

This clone was recorded once. The chain carries TRBV24-1 and TRBJ1-1; 8 nucleotides align to TRBD1. The CDR3 runs to 15 residues. Germline V gene sequence: CDR1 KGHDR, CDR2 SFDVKD. V shed 7 bases, J shed 5 bases, and the junction held 11 bases outside the gene matches. DNA for the CDR3: TGTGCCACCAGGCCAGACAGGGGAGAGGGGACTGAAGCTTTCTTT. It translates to CATRPDRGEGTEAFF.

The chain is built from TRBV11-3 and TRBJ2-1; 9 bases are shared with TRBD1. V trimming: 4 bases; J trimming: 4 bases; junction bases outside the gene matches: 8. CDR3 length equals 16 residues. Germline assignment: CDR1 SGHNT and CDR2 YENEEA. CDR3 in amino acids: CASSSLGQGTYNEQFF. CDR3 DNA sequence: TGTGCCAGCAGCTCACTCGGACAGGGGACTTACAATGAGCAGTTCTTC.

The rearrangement joins TRBV5-1 to TRBJ2-6; perhaps TRBD1 as D (6 bases). Germline CDR1 is SGHRS and CDR2 is YFSETQ. V shed 4 bases and J shed 2 bases, with 16 bases lying between them. This CDR3 contains 17 residues. In nucleotides, the CDR3 is TGCGCCAGCAGCCAATGGACAGTTTCCACTGGGGCCAACGTCCTGACTTTC. It yields the protein CASSQWTVSTGANVLTF.

The chain joins TRBV6-5 to TRBJ1-2, with TRBD1 matching over 8 bases. The CDR3 loop spans 13 amino acids. The germline V gene encodes CDR1 MNHEY and CDR2 SVGAGI. The ends lost 1 base at V and 10 bases at J; junction bases unmatched: 5. The CDR3 region has the DNA TGTGCCAGCAGTTACTTTCGACAGGGGTCCTACACCTTC. It is translated as CASSYFRQGSYTF.

The chain recombines TRBV5-4 with TRBJ1-2, with a tentative D call TRBD1 (5 bases). The germline V gene encodes CDR1 SGHNT and CDR2 YYREEE (reference sequence). The CDR3 extends over 14 amino acids. The V gene lost 3 bases and the J gene lost 7 bases, with 16 bases spanning the gap. The CDR3 DNA follows: TGTGCCAGCAGCTCTCCGACGGGGGGAGCTGGCTACACCTTC. Amino acid sequence: CASSSPTGGAGYTF.

The rearrangement joins TRBV5-6 to TRBJ1-2; TRBD1 matches at 7 bases. The V segment lost 2 bases and the J segment 8 bases; nucleotides outside the gene matches: 6. Germline CDR1 SGHDT, CDR2 YYEEEE. CDR3 length equals 13 residues. The CDR3 DNA is TGTGCCAGCAGCTTAGGGGGCCTGGGAGGCTACACCTTC. It codes for CASSLGGLGGYTF.

V gene TRBV28 combines with J gene TRBJ1-3; TRBD1 might be the D (5 bases). The CDR3 has 14 residues. The germline V and J ends were trimmed by 5 bases and 3 bases, with 11 bases remaining between them. CDR1 MDHEN and CDR2 SYDVKM come from the germline V gene. In DNA, the CDR3 is TGTGCCAGCAGTCTGACAGCGGGTGGAAACACCATATATTTT. It specifies CASSLTAGGNTIYF.

The J gene is TRBJ2-2, the V gene TRBV23-1; D not resolved. TRBV23-1 is marked as an open reading frame, function uncertain. The CDR3 runs 13 residues. V was trimmed by 5 bases and J by 4 bases, leaving 8 bases between them. Written as DNA, the CDR3 is TGCGCCAGCAGTTACCCCGGCACCGGGGAGCTGTTTTTT. Its protein product is CASSYPGTGELFF.

This chain links TRBV4-1 with TRBJ2-1; 7 bases agree with TRBD2. Germline V gene data show CDR1 as MGHRA and CDR2 as YSYEKL. V lost 6 bases to trimming and J lost 7 bases; unmatched junction nucleotides: 6. CDR3 size: 13 residues. The CDR3 region is CASSLTSENEQFF. The CDR3 region has the DNA TGCGCCAGCAGTCTTACTAGCGAAAATGAGCAGTTCTTC.

CDR3 sequence reads: CAWSDGGYEQYF. As DNA, the CDR3 is TGTGCCTGGAGCGACGGGGGCTACGAGCAGTACTTC. This chain links TRBV30 with TRBJ2-7, with D perhaps matching TRBD2 (6 bases). CDR1 is GTSNPN and CDR2 is SVGIG in the germline V gene (reference sequence). The CDR3 is made up of 12 amino acids. V was trimmed by 3 bases and J by 3 bases, leaving 9 bases between them.